This T cell receptor (beta chain) emerged from a study of PD-L1 blockade in urothelial cancer. Study-level information: Study patients had been treated with 0 to 3 previous chemotherapy regimens. Overall study findings and caveats: Lower than median blood TCR clonality before treatment predicted better survival.

The V gene's germline CDR1 is SQVTM and CDR2 ANQGSEA. The CDR3 consists of 15 residues. Trimming removed 6 bases from V and 2 bases from J; junction bases left unmatched: 7. Locally advanced or metastatic urothelial carcinoma affected all patients. Pretreatment sampling and on-treatment sampling together yielded between 1 and 8 samples for each patient. Method: immunoSEQ multiplex PCR; TCRdb's copy keeps in-frame clones and lacks some. The profile shows about 110,000 clones, about 85% of them singletons. To note about this clone: Its target is unknown.

The sequencing used PBMCs, collected around atezolizumab (anti-PD-L1) treatment. The rearrangement uses TRBV29-1 and TRBJ1-4; TRBD1 matches at 9 bases. The clonotype comes from a middle-aged man with urothelial cancer. As DNA, the CDR3 is TGCAGCGTAGGTTACAGGGGGCTCACTAATGAAAAACTGTTTTTT. As protein: CSVGYRGLTNEKLFF.